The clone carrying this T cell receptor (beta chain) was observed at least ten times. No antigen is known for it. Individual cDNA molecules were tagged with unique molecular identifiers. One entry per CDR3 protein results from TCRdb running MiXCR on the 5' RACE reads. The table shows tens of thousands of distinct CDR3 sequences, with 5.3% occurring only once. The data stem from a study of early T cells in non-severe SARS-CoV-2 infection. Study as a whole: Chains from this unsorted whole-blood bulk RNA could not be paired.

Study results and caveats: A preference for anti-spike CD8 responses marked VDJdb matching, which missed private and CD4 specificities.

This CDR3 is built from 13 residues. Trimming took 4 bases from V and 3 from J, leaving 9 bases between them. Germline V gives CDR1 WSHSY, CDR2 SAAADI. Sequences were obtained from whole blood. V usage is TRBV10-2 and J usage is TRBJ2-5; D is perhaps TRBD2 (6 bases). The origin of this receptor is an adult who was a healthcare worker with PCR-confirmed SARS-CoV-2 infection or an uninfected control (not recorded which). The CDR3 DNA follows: TGCGCCAGCAGTGCTCGGGGGAAAGAGACCCAGTACTTC. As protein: CASSARGKETQYF.